One sample yielded the 4 T cell receptor beta chains listed below, sequenced in a study of T-cell memory formation after mild COVID-19. TCRdb recomputed calls from the 5' RACE reads with MiXCR, one row per CDR3 protein. The sample shows around 90,000 distinct CDR3 sequences, 10% to 15% of them seen only once. Sequencing used PBMCs or a T cell subset sorted from them (not recorded which). All receptors come from an adult woman who had mild COVID-19 (a few samples of this study predate the infection). Cell type and time point are not known.

A word on this clonotype: The junction shows a germline mismatch at one end, possibly a read error. The V call is TRBV7-2, the J call TRBJ1-5, with TRBD1 matching over 9 bases. Germline loops: CDR1 SGHTA, CDR2 FQGNSA. The CDR3 consists of 18 residues. As DNA, the CDR3 is TGTGCCAGCAGCTTAGTTGGACAGGGGTGGTCGGGCAATCACCCCCAGCATTTT. It encodes CASSLVGQGWSGNHPQHF.

The genes are TRBV27 and TRBJ2-1; D not certain. V shed 5 bases and J shed 7 bases, with 12 bases lying between them. This CDR3 region has 13 residues. Looked up from germline, CDR1 is MNHEY and CDR2 is SMNVEV (reference sequence). CDR3 bases: TGTGCCAGCAGTCCCAGCCCCGGGAATGAGCAGTTCTTC. This sequence encodes CASSPSPGNEQFF.

There are a few counts of this clonotype. The chain employs TRBV6-5 and TRBJ2-1; the D gene is possibly TRBD1 (6 bases). This CDR3 has 17 residues. Trimming cost V 2 bases and J 0 bases, with 14 bases left between them. Germline V gene lookup returns CDR1 MNHEY and CDR2 SVGAGI. The CDR3, as DNA: TGTGCCAGCAGTTACAGTGTAGCGACAGGCTCCTACAATGAGCAGTTCTTC. Its protein product is CASSYSVATGSYNEQFF.

V gene TRBV29-1 combines with J gene TRBJ1-3; 7 nucleotides match TRBD1. V trimming: 0 bases; J trimming: 2 bases; junction bases outside the gene matches: 4. This CDR3 is 15 amino acids long. Germline assignment: CDR1 SQVTM and CDR2 ANQGSEA. The CDR3 bases are TGCAGCGTTGAAGATCGGGACAGAACTGGAAACACCATATATTTT. Amino acids: CSVEDRDRTGNTIYF. The full variable domain, its missing parts supplied by reference TRBV29-1 and TRBJ1-3, is SAVISQKPSRDICQRGTSLTIQCQVDSQVTMMFWYRQQPGQSLTLIATANQGSEATYESGFVIDKFPISRPNLTFSTLTVSNMSPEDSSIYLCSVEDRDRTGNTIYFGEGSWLTVV.